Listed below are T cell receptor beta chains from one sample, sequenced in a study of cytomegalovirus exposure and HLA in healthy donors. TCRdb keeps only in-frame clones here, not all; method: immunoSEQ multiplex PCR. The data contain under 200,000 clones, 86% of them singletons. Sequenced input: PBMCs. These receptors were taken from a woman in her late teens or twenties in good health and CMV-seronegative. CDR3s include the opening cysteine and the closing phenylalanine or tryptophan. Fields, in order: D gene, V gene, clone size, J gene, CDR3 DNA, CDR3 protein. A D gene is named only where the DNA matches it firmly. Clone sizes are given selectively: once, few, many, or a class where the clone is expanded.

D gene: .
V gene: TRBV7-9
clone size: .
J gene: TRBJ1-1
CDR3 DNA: TGTGCCAGCAGCCCAGAAGTAACAGGGCCACCTTTCTTT
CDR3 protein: CASSPEVTGPPFF

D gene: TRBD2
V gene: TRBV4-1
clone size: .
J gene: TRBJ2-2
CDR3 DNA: TGCGCCAGCAGCCAAGATCATGCGGGAGCCGTCACCGGGGAGCTGTTTTTT
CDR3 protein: CASSQDHAGAVTGELFF

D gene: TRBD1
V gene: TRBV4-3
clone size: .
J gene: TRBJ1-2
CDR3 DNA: TGCGCCAGCAGCCAAGGGGACAGGGACCTCTATGGCTACACCTTC
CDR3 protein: CASSQGDRDLYGYTF

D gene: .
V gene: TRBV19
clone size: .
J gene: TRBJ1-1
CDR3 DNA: TGTGCCAGTAGTATAGAATACTCTGGTACAGCTTTCTTT
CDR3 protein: CASSIEYSGTAFF

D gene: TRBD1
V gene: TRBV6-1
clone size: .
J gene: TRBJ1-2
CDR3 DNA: TGTGCCAGCAGTGATGGAGGGGGCGGCTATGGCTACACCTTC
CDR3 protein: CASSDGGGGYGYTF

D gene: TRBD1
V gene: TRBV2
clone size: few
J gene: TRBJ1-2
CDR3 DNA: TGTGCCAGCAGTACCGGGACAGCTAACTATGGCTACACCTTC
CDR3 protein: CASSTGTANYGYTF

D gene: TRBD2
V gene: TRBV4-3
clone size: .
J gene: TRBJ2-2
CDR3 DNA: TGCGCCAGCAGCTACCATAGCGGGAGTGCCGGGGAGCTGTTTTTT
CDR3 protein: CASSYHSGSAGELFF

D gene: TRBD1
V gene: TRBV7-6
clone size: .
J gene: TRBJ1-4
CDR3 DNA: TGTGCCAGCAGCCTAGGGACAGGAAAAACGGCTGAAAAACTGTTTTTT
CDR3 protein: CASSLGTGKTAEKLFF

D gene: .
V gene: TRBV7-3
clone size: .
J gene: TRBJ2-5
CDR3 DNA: TGTGCCAGCAGCCCTCAGGGGGGCCAAGAGACCCAGTACTTC
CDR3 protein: CASSPQGGQETQYF

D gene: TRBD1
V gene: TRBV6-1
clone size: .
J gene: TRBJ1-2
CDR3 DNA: TGTGCCAGCAGTGTGGGGACAGATGTTTATGGCTACACCTTC
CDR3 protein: CASSVGTDVYGYTF

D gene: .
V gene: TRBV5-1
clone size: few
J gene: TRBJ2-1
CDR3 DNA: TGCGCCAGCACCCAGGGGGGCTACAATGAGCAGTTCTTC
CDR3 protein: CASTQGGYNEQFF

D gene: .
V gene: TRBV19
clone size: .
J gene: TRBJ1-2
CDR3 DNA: TGTGCCAGTAGTCCGACGCCAGGTTACTATGGCTACACCTTC
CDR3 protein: CASSPTPGYYGYTF